Following are 32 T cell receptor beta chains from one sample sequenced in a study of blood T cell repertoires in COVID-19. Generated by immunoSEQ multiplex PCR, the TCRdb table keeps only in-frame clones and is missing some. Of 75,000 to 95,000 clones in the sample, just under 85% are singletons; the top ten hold about 3.4%. Sequences were obtained from peripheral blood. These receptors were collected from a man between 45 and 60 years old with acute or convalescent COVID-19.

V and J are TRBV19 and TRBJ2-1, with D tentatively TRBD1 (6 bases). The CDR3 consists of 16 residues. V dropped 6 bases and J dropped 4 bases, with 19 bases sitting between them. Germline V gene lookup returns CDR1 LNHDA and CDR2 SQIVND (reference sequence). CDR3 coding DNA: TGTGCCAGTAGGGTCGCAGGGGAGAACCTGTACAATGAGCAGTTCTTC. It codes for CASRVAGENLYNEQFF. The full variable domain, completed using reference TRBV19 and TRBJ2-1, is DGGITQSPKYLFRKEGQNVTLSCEQNLNHDAMYWYRQDPGQGLRLIYYSQIVNDFQKGDIAEGYSVSREKKESFPLTVTSAQKNPTAFYLCASRVAGENLYNEQFFGPGTRLTVL.

This clone turned up a few times. The J gene is TRBJ1-2, the V gene TRBV29-1, with 8 bases that match TRBD1. Trimming at V came to 3 bases and at J to 0 bases, leaving 9 bases not matched to a gene. Per germline, CDR1 SQVTM and CDR2 ANQGSEA. The CDR3 sequence is 16 residues long. For the CDR3, the DNA is TGCAGCGTTGACAGCCAAGGGACAGGTTCTAACTATGGCTACACCTTC. This gives the protein CSVDSQGTGSNYGYTF.

The V call is TRBV2, the J call TRBJ1-5, with a tentative D call TRBD1 (6 bases). V lost 3 bases, J lost 4 bases, and 10 bases lay in between. CDR3 length: 14 amino acids. CDR1 and CDR2 (germline): SNHLY, FYNNEI. The CDR3 reads CASSDQGRNQPQHF. CDR3 sequence (DNA): TGTGCCAGCAGTGACCAGGGGCGGAATCAGCCCCAGCATTTT.

The CDR3 DNA is TGTGCCAGCAGTTACATAGGACTAGCGGGAGAAGAGCAGTTCTTC. Translation gives CASSYIGLAGEEQFF. The chain combines TRBV6-2 or TRBV6-3 with TRBJ2-1, with 13 bases fitting TRBD2. The CDR3 is made up of 15 amino acids. V shed 2 bases and J 10 bases; nucleotides not matched to a gene: 5. Per the germline V gene, CDR1 is MNHEY and CDR2 is SVGEGT.

This clone occurred many times. The CDR3 bases are TGTGCCAGCAGTCGAACAGGGGGGTCGAATTCACCCCTCCACTTT. Translating it yields CASSRTGGSNSPLHF. The chain has TRBV6-2 or TRBV6-3 and TRBJ1-6, with 8 positions matching TRBD1. The CDR3 loop spans 15 amino acids. Germline CDR1 MNHEY, CDR2 SVGEGT. The J segment lost 7 bases and the V segment lost 5 bases, leaving 7 bases of the junction unmatched.

V gene TRBV12-3 or TRBV12-4 combines with J gene TRBJ2-1; D not certain. Between the trimmed V and J ends, which lost 2 bases and 7 bases, there was a span of 3 bases. This CDR3 is built from 11 residues. The chain's CDR3 is CASSLRNEQFF. DNA for the CDR3: TGTGCCAGCAGTTTACGGAATGAGCAGTTCTTC.

CDR3 in DNA: TGTGCCAGCAGCGTGCAGACAACTAATGAAAAACTGTTTTTT. It codes for CASSVQTTNEKLFF. This rearrangement joins TRBV9 to TRBJ1-4; D is unresolved. Trimming left V 2 bases short and J 0 bases short, with 5 bases between. The germline gives CDR1 SGDLS, CDR2 YYNGEE. This CDR3 contains 14 residues.

This chain connects TRBV7-2 to TRBJ2-3; 11 bases align to TRBD2. The V gene end was trimmed by 4 bases and the J gene end by 3 bases; junction bases not matched to a gene: 6. The CDR3 contains 16 residues. From germline, CDR1 is SGHTA and CDR2 FQGNSA. The CDR3 sequence: CASSYLAGGLTDTQYF. The CDR3 DNA sequence: TGTGCCAGCAGCTACTTAGCGGGGGGGTTGACAGATACGCAGTATTTT.

V and J are TRBV30 and TRBJ2-1, with D maybe TRBD2 (5 bases). Looked up from germline, CDR1 is GTSNPN and CDR2 is SVGIG (reference sequence). The V end was cut by 2 bases, the J end by 7 bases, with 15 bases between. The CDR3 length is 14 residues. The CDR3 nucleotides are TGTGCCTGGAGTTGGACCTCCGGGGAGAATGAGCAGTTCTTC. Its protein product is CAWSWTSGENEQFF.

This chain connects TRBV28 to TRBJ2-7, with 9 bases fitting TRBD2. Germline lookup yields CDR1 MDHEN and CDR2 SYDVKM. CDR3 length equals 16 residues. V trimming: 7 bases; J trimming: 1 base; junction bases outside the gene matches: 11. CDR3 sequence reads: CASTLLGTSLSYEQYF. As DNA, the CDR3 is TGTGCCAGCACCTTACTCGGGACTAGCCTTTCCTACGAGCAGTACTTC.

The chain carries TRBV19 and TRBJ1-2, with 9 bases aligning to TRBD1. The CDR3 is 13 residues long. J gave up 8 bases and V 7 bases, and 8 bases lay outside the gene matches. The germline V gene encodes CDR1 LNHDA and CDR2 SQIVND (reference sequence). In DNA, the CDR3 is TGTGCCAGTACACCGGACAGGGGTTTCGGCTACACCTTC. This sequence encodes CASTPDRGFGYTF.

This clone was counted between two and nine times. This chain connects TRBV10-2 to TRBJ2-3; possible D gene TRBD2, 5 bases. This CDR3 contains 11 residues. Germline values: CDR1 WSHSY, CDR2 SAAADI. Trimming removed 6 bases from V and 4 bases from J, with 5 bases in between. CDR3 protein: CASRRADTQYF. The CDR3 DNA reads as TGCGCCAGCAGGAGGGCAGATACGCAGTATTTT.

The J gene is TRBJ1-2, the V gene TRBV5-6; 10 bases fit TRBD1. The CDR3 is 15 amino acids. J lost 7 bases, V lost 1 base, and 7 bases had no gene match. CDR1 and CDR2 (germline): SGHDT, YYEEEE. CDR3 region: CASSLQTGTGVGYTF. DNA of the CDR3: TGTGCCAGCAGCTTGCAAACCGGGACAGGGGTTGGCTACACCTTC.

The J gene is TRBJ2-3, the V gene TRBV4-3; TRBD2 matches at 8 bases. Germline assignment: CDR1 LGHNA and CDR2 YSLEER. The J segment lost 2 bases and the V segment lost 1 base, leaving 5 bases of the junction unmatched. The CDR3 has 16 amino acids. For the CDR3, the DNA is TGCGCCAGCAGCCAAGGAAGCGGGGGTTACACAGATACGCAGTATTTT. This gives the protein CASSQGSGGYTDTQYF.

The chain carries TRBV7-2 and TRBJ1-5; D might be TRBD1 (6 bases). Trimming removed 5 bases at V and 2 bases at J, with 10 bases between. Looked up from germline, CDR1 is SGHTA and CDR2 is FQGNSA. CDR3 length: 14 residues. As DNA, the CDR3 is TGTGCCAGCAGCCCTCGGACAGGCAATCAGCCCCAGCATTTT. This translates into CASSPRTGNQPQHF. Full variable domain (outside the CDR3, taken from reference TRBV7-2 and TRBJ1-5): GAGVSQSPSNKVTEKGKDVELRCDPISGHTALYWYRQSLGQGLEFLIYFQGNSAPDKSGLPSDRFSAERTGGSVSTLTIQRTQQEDSAVYLCASSPRTGNQPQHFGDGTRLSIL.

The chain links TRBV12-3 or TRBV12-4 to TRBJ2-5; 8 positions agree with TRBD1. Trimming took 1 base from V and 9 from J; bases not matched to a gene: 1. CDR3 size: 12 residues. CDR3 DNA sequence: TGTGCCAGCAGTTTAGGGACAGGGTCCCAGTACTTC. Translation: CASSLGTGSQYF.

The chain links TRBV6-5 to TRBJ2-7, with D perhaps matching TRBD2 (6 bases). The CDR3 has 15 residues. Germline loops: CDR1 MNHEY, CDR2 SVGAGI. V lost 0 bases and J 6 bases, leaving 15 bases between the germline ends. The CDR3 spells CASSYSIPLASEQYF. The CDR3 DNA reads TGTGCCAGCAGTTACTCGATCCCACTAGCTAGCGAGCAGTACTTC.

This clone has only a few counts. The chain uses TRBV5-6 and TRBJ2-1; 10 bases map to TRBD2. Germline V lookup: CDR1 SGHDT, CDR2 YYEEEE. After removal of 4 bases from V and 1 base from J, the junction contained 5 bases not matched to a gene. The CDR3 is made up of 16 amino acids. CDR3 loop: CASSDPGLASYNEQFF. The DNA for the CDR3 is TGTGCCAGCAGCGACCCGGGACTAGCGTCCTACAATGAGCAGTTCTTC.

J is TRBJ1-2 and V is TRBV6-5; D is undetermined. Between the trimmed V and J ends, which lost 2 bases and 8 bases, there was a span of 15 bases. From germline, CDR1 is MNHEY and CDR2 SVGAGI. This CDR3 is 14 amino acids long. The CDR3 protein is CASSYRSRSGGYTF. CDR3 nucleotide sequence: TGTGCCAGCAGTTACCGGAGCCGGAGTGGGGGCTACACCTTC.

The genes are TRBV19 and TRBJ1-3; 8 nucleotides agree with TRBD1. The CDR3 is 14 residues long. V was clipped by 7 bases and J by 4 bases; unmatched bases: 6. CDR1 and CDR2 (germline): LNHDA, SQIVND (reference sequence). CDR3 sequence reads: CASIGQGSGNTIYF. The CDR3 nucleotides are TGTGCCAGTATTGGACAGGGCAGCGGAAACACCATATATTTT.

The rearrangement uses TRBV12-3 or TRBV12-4 and TRBJ2-5; D uncertain. The CDR3 is made up of 12 amino acids. Deletions cut 2 bases from V and 5 bases from J, with 6 bases between. The CDR3 here is CASSLSVETQYF. The CDR3 DNA reads TGTGCCAGCAGTTTATCGGTTGAGACCCAGTACTTC.

V is TRBV24-1 and J is TRBJ1-5; 8 bases align to TRBD1. The CDR3 has 14 residues. Germline V gene sequence: CDR1 KGHDR, CDR2 SFDVKD. The V segment lost 5 bases and the J segment 4 bases; nucleotides outside the gene matches: 3. This CDR3 reads CATSGTGGNQPQHF. The CDR3 DNA follows: TGTGCCACCAGTGGTACAGGGGGAAATCAGCCCCAGCATTTT.

V gene TRBV6-2 or TRBV6-3 combines with J gene TRBJ2-3; 11 nucleotides agree with TRBD2. Per the germline V gene, CDR1 is MNHEY and CDR2 is SVGEGT. The V segment lost 6 bases and the J segment 2 bases; nucleotides outside the gene matches: 13. CDR3 length: 18 amino acids. CDR3 in amino acids: CASSPSLTSGSPTDTQYF. The CDR3 DNA is TGTGCCAGCAGCCCTTCCCTTACTAGCGGGAGTCCCACAGATACGCAGTATTTT.

The CDR3 DNA is TGTGCCAGCAGTTACTCCCTAGTGAAAGAGACCCAGTACTTC. Translated: CASSYSLVKETQYF. The V gene is TRBV6-5, the J gene TRBJ2-5, with D uncertain. CDR1 is MNHEY, CDR2 SVGAGI, per germline. V lost 0 bases and J 3 bases, leaving 8 bases between the germline ends. The CDR3 has 14 amino acids.

The genes are TRBV7-5 and TRBJ1-6; the DNA was not used to check the table's D call, TRBD1. TRBV7-5 is deemed a pseudogene. The CDR3 covers 21 residues. DNA of the CDR3: TGTGTCAGAAGCTTAGGGCCGTCGGACGACAGGGAGGACACCTATAATTCACCCCTCCACTTT. Translation: CVRSLGPSDDREDTYNSPLHF.

The chain recombines TRBV27 with TRBJ2-7, with D possibly being TRBD2 (5 bases). CDR1 and CDR2 (germline): MNHEY, SMNVEV (reference sequence). Deletions cut 2 bases from V and 0 bases from J, with 11 bases between. This CDR3 spans 15 amino acids. This CDR3 reads CASSLNPGSSYEQYF. The CDR3 coding sequence is TGTGCCAGCAGTTTAAACCCGGGAAGCTCCTACGAGCAGTACTTC.

The sample holds a few counts of this clone. In DNA form, the CDR3 reads TGTGCCAGCAGCCCTGGACAGCTCAACGATGGCTACACCTTC. It yields the protein CASSPGQLNDGYTF. The chain employs TRBV6-6 and TRBJ1-2, with TRBD1 as a possible D gene (6 bases). This CDR3 has 14 residues. V was pared by 6 bases and J by 6 bases, with 17 bases between. The germline V gene has CDR1 MNHNY and CDR2 SVGAGI (reference sequence).

This rearrangement joins TRBV7-2 to TRBJ2-5; 7 bases map to TRBD1. V lost 5 bases, J lost 1 base, and 7 bases stayed unmatched. CDR1 SGHTA and CDR2 FQGNSA come from the germline V gene. This CDR3 has 15 residues. In DNA form, the CDR3 reads TGTGCCAGCAGCCAGACAGGGTACGTCCAAGAGACCCAGTACTTC. It codes for CASSQTGYVQETQYF.

V gene TRBV7-2 combines with J gene TRBJ1-1; maybe TRBD1 (5 bases). V lost 8 bases, J lost 6 bases, and 19 bases lay in between. Germline CDR1 SGHTA, CDR2 FQGNSA. This CDR3 spans 14 amino acids. This CDR3 reads CASSKTGQGSEAFF. The CDR3 coding sequence is TGTGCCAGCTCAAAAACTGGGCAGGGCTCTGAAGCTTTCTTT.

This chain uses TRBV7-9 with TRBJ2-6; 8 nucleotides align to TRBD1. The CDR3 spans 17 residues. The V and J ends lost 5 bases and 4 bases, in that order; junction bases with no gene match: 10. CDR1 is SEHNR and CDR2 is FQNEAQ in the germline V gene (reference sequence). The CDR3 is CASSQFQGAGGANVLTF. The CDR3 nucleotides are TGTGCCAGCAGCCAGTTCCAGGGGGCTGGAGGGGCCAACGTCCTGACTTTC.

The chain couples TRBV5-1 to TRBJ2-1; 9 bases are a match to TRBD2. V lost 5 bases and J lost 4; bases outside the gene matches: 7. The CDR3 runs 15 residues. Germline V gene lookup returns CDR1 SGHRS and CDR2 YFSETQ. CDR3 in DNA: TGCGCCAGCAGTCTTGGGCTAGCGGGATACAATGAGCAGTTCTTC. Amino acid sequence: CASSLGLAGYNEQFF. The full variable domain, with the rest looked up from reference TRBV5-1 and TRBJ2-1, is KAGVTQTPRYLIKTRGQQVTLSCSPISGHRSVSWYQQTPGQGLQFLFEYFSETQRNKGNFPGRFSGRQFSNSRSEMNVSTLELGDSALYLCASSLGLAGYNEQFFGPGTRLTVL.

This clone was counted once. V is TRBV28 and J is TRBJ1-1, with a tentative D call TRBD1 (6 bases). The CDR3 extends over 15 amino acids. The ends were cut back, 2 bases at V and 4 bases at J, with 14 bases in the middle. CDR1 MDHEN and CDR2 SYDVKM come from the germline V gene. CDR3 residues: CASSLAAGGATEAFF. CDR3 in DNA: TGTGCCAGCAGTTTAGCGGCCGGGGGGGCCACTGAAGCTTTCTTT.